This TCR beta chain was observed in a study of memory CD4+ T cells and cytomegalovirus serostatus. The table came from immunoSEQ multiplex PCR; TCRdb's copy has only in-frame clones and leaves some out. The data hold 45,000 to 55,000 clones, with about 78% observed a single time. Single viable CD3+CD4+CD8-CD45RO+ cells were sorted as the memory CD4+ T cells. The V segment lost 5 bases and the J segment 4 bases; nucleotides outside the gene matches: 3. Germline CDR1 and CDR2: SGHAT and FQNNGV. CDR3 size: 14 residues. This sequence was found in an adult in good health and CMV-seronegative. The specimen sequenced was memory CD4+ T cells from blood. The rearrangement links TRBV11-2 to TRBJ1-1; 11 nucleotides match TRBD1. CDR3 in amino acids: CASSPGTGGTEAFF. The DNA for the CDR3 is TGTGCCAGCAGCCCGGGGACAGGGGGCACTGAAGCTTTCTTT. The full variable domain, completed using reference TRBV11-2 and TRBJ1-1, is EAGVAQSPRYKIIEKRQSVAFWCNPISGHATLYWYQQILGQGPKLLIQFQNNGVVDDSQLPKDRFSAERLKGVDSTLKIQPAKLEDSAVYLCASSPGTGGTEAFFGQGTRLTVV.